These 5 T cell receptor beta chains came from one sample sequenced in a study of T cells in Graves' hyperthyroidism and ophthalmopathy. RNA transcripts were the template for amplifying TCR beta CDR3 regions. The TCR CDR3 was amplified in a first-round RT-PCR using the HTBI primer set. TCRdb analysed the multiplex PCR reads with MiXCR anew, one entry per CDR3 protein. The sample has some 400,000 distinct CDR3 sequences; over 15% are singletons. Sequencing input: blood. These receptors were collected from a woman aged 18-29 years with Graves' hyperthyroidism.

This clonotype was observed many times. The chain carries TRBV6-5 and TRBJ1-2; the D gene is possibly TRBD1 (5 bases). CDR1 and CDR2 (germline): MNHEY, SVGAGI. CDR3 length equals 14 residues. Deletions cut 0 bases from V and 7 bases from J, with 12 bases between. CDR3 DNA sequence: TGTGCCAGCAGTTACTCCTCAGGGAGTGGTGGCTACACCTTC. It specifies CASSYSSGSGGYTF.

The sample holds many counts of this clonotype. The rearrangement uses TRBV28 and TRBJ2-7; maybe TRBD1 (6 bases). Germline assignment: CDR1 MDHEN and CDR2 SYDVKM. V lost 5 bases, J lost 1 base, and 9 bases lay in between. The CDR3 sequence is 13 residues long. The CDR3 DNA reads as TGTGCCAGCAGTGCGACAGGATCCTACGAGCAGTACTTC. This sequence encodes CASSATGSYEQYF.

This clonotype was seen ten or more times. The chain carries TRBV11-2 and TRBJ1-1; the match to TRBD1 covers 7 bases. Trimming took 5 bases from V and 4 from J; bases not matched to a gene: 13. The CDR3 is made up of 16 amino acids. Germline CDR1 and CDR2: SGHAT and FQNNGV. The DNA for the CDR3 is TGTGCCAGCAGCCCCCTGACAGGGAGGGGTATCACTGAAGCTTTCTTT. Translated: CASSPLTGRGITEAFF.

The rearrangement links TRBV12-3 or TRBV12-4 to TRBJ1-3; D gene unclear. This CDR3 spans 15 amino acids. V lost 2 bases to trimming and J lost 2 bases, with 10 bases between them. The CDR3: CASSLIGGTGNTIYF. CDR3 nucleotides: TGTGCCAGCAGTTTAATCGGAGGGACTGGAAACACCATATATTTT.

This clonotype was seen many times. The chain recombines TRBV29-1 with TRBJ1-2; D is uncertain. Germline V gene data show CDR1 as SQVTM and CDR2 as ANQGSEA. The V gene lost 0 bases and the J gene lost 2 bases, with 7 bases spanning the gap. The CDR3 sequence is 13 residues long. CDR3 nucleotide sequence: TGCAGCGTTGAAGAAGGGTCGAACTATGGCTACACCTTC. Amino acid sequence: CSVEEGSNYGYTF.